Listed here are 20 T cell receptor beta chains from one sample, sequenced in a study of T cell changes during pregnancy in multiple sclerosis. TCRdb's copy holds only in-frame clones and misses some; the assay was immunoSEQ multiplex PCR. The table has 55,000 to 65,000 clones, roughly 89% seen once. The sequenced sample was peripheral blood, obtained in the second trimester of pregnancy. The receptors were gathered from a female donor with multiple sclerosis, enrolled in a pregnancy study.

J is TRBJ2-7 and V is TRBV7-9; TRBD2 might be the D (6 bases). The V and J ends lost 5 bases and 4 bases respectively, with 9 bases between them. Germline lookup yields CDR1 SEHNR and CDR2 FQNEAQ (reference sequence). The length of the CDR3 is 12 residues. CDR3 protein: CASSTEGYEQYF. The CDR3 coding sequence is TGTGCCAGCAGCACGGAGGGGTACGAGCAGTACTTC.

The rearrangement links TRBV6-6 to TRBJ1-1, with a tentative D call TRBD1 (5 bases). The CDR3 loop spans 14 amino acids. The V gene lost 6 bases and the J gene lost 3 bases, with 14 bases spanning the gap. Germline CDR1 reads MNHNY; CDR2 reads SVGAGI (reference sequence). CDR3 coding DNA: TGTGCCAGCAGCCCACAGGATCGGGACACTGAAGCTTTCTTT. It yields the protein CASSPQDRDTEAFF.

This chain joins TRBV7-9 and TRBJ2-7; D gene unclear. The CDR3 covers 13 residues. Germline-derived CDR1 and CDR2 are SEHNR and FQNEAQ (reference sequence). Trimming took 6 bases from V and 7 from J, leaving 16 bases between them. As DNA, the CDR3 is TGTGCCAGCAGTAAAGAAAGGCTGCGGGAGCAGTACTTC. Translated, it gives CASSKERLREQYF.

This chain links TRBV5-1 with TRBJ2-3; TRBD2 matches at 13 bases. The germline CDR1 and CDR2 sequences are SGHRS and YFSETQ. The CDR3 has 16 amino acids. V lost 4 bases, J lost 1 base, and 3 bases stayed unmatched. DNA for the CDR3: TGCGCCAGCAGCCGTGGACTAGCGGGAGGCACAGATACGCAGTATTTT. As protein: CASSRGLAGGTDTQYF.

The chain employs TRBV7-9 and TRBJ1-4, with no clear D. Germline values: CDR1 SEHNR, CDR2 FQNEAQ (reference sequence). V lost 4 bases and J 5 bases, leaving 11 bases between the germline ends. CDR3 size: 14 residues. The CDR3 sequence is CASSSVYPNEKLFF. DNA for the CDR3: TGTGCCAGCAGCTCCGTCTATCCGAATGAAAAACTGTTTTTT.

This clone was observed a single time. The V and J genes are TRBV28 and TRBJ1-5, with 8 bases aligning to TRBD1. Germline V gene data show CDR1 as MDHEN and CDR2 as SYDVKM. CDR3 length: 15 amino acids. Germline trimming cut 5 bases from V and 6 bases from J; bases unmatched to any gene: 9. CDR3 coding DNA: TGTGCCAGCAGTCCCGGACAGGGCCCACTTCAGCCCCAGCATTTT. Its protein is CASSPGQGPLQPQHF.

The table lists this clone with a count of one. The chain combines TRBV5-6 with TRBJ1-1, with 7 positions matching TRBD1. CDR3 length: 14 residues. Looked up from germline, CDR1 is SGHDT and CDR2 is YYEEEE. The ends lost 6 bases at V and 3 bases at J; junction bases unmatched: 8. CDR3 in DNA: TGTGCCAGCACGCAGGGGGTTGGGTACACTGAAGCTTTCTTT. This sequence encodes CASTQGVGYTEAFF.

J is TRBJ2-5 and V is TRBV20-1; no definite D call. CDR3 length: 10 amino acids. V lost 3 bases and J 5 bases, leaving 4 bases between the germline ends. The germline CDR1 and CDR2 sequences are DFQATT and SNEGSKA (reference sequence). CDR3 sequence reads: CSASGETQYF. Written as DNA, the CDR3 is TGCAGTGCTAGCGGGGAGACCCAGTACTTC.

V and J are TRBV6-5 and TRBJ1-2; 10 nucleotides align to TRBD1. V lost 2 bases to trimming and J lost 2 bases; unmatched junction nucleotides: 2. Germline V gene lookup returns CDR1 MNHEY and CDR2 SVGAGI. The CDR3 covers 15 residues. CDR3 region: CASSYGTGENYGYTF. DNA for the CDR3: TGTGCCAGCAGTTACGGGACAGGGGAAAACTATGGCTACACCTTC.

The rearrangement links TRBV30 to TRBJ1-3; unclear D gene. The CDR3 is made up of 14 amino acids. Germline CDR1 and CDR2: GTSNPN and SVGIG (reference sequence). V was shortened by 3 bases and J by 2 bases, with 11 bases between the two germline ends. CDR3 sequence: CAWRPTPPGNTIYF. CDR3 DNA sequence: TGTGCCTGGAGACCTACCCCTCCTGGAAACACCATATATTTT. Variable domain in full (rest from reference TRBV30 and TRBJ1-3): SQTIHQWPATLVQPVGSPLSLECTVEGTSNPNLYWYRQAAGRGLQLLFYSVGIGQISSEVPQNLSASRPQDRQFILSSKKLLLSDSGFYLCAWRPTPPGNTIYFGEGSWLTVV.

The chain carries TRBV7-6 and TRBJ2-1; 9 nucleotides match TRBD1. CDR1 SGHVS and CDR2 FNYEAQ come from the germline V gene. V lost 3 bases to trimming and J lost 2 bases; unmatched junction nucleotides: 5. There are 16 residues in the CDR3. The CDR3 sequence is CASSFGTGRPYNEQFF. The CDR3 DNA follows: TGTGCCAGCAGCTTTGGGACAGGGCGTCCCTACAATGAGCAGTTCTTC.

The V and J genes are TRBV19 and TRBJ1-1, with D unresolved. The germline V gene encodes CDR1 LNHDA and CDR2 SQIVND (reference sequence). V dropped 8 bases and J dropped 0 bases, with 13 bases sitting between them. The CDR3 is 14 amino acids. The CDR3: CASQPGDLNTEAFF. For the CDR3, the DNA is TGTGCCAGTCAGCCAGGCGACCTGAACACTGAAGCTTTCTTT.

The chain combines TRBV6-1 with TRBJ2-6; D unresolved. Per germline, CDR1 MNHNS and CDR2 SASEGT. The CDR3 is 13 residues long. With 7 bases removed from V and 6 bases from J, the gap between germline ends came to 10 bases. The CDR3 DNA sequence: TGTGCCAGCATGTTTCGACAGGCCAACGTCCTGACTTTC. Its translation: CASMFRQANVLTF.

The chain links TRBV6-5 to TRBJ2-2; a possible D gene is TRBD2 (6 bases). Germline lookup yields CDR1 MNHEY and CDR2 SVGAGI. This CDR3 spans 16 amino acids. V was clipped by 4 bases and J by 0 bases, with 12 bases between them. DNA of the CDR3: TGTGCCAGCAGTTGGAGCGGGTTAGCGAACACCGGGGAGCTGTTTTTT. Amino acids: CASSWSGLANTGELFF.

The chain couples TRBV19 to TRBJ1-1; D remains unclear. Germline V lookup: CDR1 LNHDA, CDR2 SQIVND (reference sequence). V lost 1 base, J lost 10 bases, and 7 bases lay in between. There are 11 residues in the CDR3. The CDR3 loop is CASSIASGAFF. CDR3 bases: TGTGCCAGTAGTATAGCCAGCGGAGCTTTCTTT.

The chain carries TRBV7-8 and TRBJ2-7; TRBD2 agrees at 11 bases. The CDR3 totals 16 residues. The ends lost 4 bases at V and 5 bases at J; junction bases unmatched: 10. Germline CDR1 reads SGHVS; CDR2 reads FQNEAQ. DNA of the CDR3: TGTGCCAGCAGCTGGGAACTAGCGGGAGCTCTGAACGAGCAGTACTTC. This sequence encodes CASSWELAGALNEQYF.

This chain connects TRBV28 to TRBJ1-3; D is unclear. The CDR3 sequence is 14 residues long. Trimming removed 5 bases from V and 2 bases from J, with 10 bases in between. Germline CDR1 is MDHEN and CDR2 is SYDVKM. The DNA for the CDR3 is TGTGCCAGCAGTCAGGTCCCCCCTGGAAACACCATATATTTT. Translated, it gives CASSQVPPGNTIYF. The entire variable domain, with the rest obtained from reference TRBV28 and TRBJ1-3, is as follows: DVKVTQSSRYLVKRTGEKVFLECVQDMDHENMFWYRQDPGLGLRLIYFSYDVKMKEKGDIPEGYSVSREKKERFSLILESASTNQTSMYLCASSQVPPGNTIYFGEGSWLTVV.

CDR3: CASSPSVGGTEAFF. CDR3 nucleotide sequence: TGTGCCAGCTCACCGTCCGTGGGGGGCACTGAAGCTTTCTTT. This chain links TRBV18 with TRBJ1-1; perhaps TRBD1 as D (5 bases). This CDR3 is 14 amino acids long. Germline assignment: CDR1 KGHSH and CDR2 LQKENI. V was trimmed by 3 bases and J by 4 bases, leaving 12 bases between them.

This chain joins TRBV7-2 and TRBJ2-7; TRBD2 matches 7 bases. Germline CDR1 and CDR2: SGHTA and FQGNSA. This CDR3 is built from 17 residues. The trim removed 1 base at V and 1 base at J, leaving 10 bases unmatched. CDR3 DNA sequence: TGTGCCAGCAGCTTAGTCGGGGGAGCGGGATTATCCTACGAGCAGTACTTC. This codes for CASSLVGGAGLSYEQYF.

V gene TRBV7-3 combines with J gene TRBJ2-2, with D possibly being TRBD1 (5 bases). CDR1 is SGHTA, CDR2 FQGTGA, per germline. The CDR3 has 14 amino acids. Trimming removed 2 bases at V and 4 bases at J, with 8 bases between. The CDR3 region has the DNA TGTGCCAGCAGCTTAGGGGCCCTCACCGGGGAGCTGTTTTTT. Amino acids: CASSLGALTGELFF.